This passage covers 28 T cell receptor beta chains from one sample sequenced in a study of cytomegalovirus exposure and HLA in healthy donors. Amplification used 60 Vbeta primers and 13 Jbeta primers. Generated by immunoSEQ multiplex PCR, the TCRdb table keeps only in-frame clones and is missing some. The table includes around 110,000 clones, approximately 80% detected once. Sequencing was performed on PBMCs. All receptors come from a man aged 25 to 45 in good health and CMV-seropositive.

DNA of the CDR3: TGTGCCAGCAGCCGACAGGGGGATGACTACGAGCAGTACTTC. Residues: CASSRQGDDYEQYF. This chain connects TRBV6-4 to TRBJ2-7, with 9 bases matching TRBD1. The CDR3 is 14 amino acids. V was clipped by 6 bases and J by 3 bases; unmatched bases: 6. Germline CDR1 reads MRHNA; CDR2 reads SNTAGT.

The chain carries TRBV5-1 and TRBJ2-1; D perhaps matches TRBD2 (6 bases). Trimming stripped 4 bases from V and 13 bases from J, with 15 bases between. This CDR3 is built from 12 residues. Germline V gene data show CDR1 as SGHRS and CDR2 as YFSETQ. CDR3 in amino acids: CASSRNSGDQFF. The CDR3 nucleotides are TGCGCCAGCAGCCGGAATTCGGGGGATCAGTTCTTC.

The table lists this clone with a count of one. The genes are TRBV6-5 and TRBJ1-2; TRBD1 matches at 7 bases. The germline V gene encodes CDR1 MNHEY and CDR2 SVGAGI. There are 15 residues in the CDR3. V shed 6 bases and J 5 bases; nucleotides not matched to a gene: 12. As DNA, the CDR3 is TGTGCCAGCAGGCTGTCCAGGGGGTTCGGTTATGGCTACACCTTC. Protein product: CASRLSRGFGYGYTF.

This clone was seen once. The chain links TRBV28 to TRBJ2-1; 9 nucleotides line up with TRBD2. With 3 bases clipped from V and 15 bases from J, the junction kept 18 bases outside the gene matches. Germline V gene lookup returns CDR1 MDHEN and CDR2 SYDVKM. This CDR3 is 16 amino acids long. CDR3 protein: CASSFDGRGLAGMGFF. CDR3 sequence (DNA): TGTGCCAGCAGTTTCGATGGTAGGGGCCTAGCGGGAATGGGGTTCTTC.

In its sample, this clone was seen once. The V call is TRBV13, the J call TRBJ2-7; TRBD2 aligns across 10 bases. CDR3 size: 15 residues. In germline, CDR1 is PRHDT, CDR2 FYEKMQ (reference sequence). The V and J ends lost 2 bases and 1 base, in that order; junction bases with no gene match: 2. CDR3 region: CASSLSSGGSYEQYF. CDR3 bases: TGTGCCAGCAGCTTATCTAGCGGGGGTTCCTACGAGCAGTACTTC.

DNA of the CDR3: TGTGCCAGCAGTCAAAGGAGCTCCTACGAGCAGTACTTC. Encoded protein: CASSQRSSYEQYF. This chain joins TRBV27 and TRBJ2-7, with D unresolved. Per the germline V gene, CDR1 is MNHEY and CDR2 is SMNVEV (reference sequence). The CDR3 is made up of 13 amino acids. The germline V and J ends were trimmed by 5 bases and 0 bases, with 8 bases remaining between them.

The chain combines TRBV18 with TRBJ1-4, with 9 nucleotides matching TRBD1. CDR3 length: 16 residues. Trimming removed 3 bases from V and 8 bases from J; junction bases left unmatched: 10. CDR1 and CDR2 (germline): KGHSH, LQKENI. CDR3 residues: CASSPTPGQGPEKLFF. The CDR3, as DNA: TGTGCCAGCTCACCGACACCGGGACAGGGACCAGAAAAACTGTTTTTT.

CDR3 residues: CASSSRDSGTYEQYF. CDR3 DNA: TGTGCCAGCAGCTCCCGGGACAGCGGCACCTACGAGCAGTACTTC. The chain joins TRBV5-4 to TRBJ2-7; 7 nucleotides agree with TRBD1. The V and J ends lost 3 bases and 2 bases, in that order; junction bases with no gene match: 8. The CDR3 loop spans 15 amino acids. Per germline, CDR1 SGHNT and CDR2 YYREEE (reference sequence).

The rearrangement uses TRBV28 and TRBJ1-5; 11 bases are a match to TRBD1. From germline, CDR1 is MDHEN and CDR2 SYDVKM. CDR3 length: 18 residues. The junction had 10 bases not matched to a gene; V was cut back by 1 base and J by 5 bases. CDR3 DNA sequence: TGTGCCAGCAGTTTATACTTAGGGACAGGGGGGTTTGATCAGCCCCAGCATTTT. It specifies CASSLYLGTGGFDQPQHF.

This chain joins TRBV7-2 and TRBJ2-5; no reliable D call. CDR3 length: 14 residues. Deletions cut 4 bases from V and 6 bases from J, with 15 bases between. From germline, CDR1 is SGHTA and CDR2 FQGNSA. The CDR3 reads CASSSVNSRKTQYF. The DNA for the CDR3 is TGTGCCAGCAGCTCCGTGAATAGCCGGAAGACCCAGTACTTC.

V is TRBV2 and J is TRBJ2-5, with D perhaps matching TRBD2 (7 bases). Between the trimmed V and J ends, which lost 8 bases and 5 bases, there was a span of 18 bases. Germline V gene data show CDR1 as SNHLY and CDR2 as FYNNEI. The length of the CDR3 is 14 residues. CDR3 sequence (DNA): TGTGCCAGCGGCCCGTGGGGGGGCGACGAGACCCAGTACTTC. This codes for CASGPWGGDETQYF.

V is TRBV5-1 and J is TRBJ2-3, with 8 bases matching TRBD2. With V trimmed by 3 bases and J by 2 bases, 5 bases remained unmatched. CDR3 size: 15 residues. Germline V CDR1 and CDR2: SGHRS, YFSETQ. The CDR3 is CASSSLAEITDTQYF. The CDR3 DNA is TGCGCCAGCAGCTCACTAGCGGAGATCACAGATACGCAGTATTTT.

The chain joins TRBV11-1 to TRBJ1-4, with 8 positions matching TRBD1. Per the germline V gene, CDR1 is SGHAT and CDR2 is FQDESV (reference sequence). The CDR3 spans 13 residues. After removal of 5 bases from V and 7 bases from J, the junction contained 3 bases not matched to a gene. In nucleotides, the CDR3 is TGTGCCAGCAGCCCCGGACAGGGTGAAAAACTGTTTTTT. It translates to CASSPGQGEKLFF.

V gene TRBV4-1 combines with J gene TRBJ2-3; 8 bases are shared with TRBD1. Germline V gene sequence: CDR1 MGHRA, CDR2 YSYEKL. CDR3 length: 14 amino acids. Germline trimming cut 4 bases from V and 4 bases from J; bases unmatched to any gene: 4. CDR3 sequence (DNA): TGCGCCAGCAGCCTAGGACAGGGTGCAGATACGCAGTATTTT. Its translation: CASSLGQGADTQYF.

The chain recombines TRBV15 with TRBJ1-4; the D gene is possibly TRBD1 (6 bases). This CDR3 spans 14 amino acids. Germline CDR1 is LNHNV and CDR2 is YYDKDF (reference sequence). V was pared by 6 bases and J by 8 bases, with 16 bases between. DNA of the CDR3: TGTGCCACCAGGTCCGGGACAAGGGTGGAAAAACTGTTTTTT. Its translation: CATRSGTRVEKLFF.

The CDR3 coding sequence is TGTGCCAGCTCAGCGGTCGTCCCCGAGCAGTACTTC. Protein product: CASSAVVPEQYF. The V and J genes are TRBV18 and TRBJ2-7, with D unresolved. CDR3 length: 12 residues. Per the germline V gene, CDR1 is KGHSH and CDR2 is LQKENI. The V end lost 5 bases, the J end lost 6 bases, and 11 bases lay between the germline ends.

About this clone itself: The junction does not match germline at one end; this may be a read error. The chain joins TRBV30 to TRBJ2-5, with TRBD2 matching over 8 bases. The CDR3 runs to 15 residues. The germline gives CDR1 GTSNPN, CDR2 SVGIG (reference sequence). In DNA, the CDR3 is TGTGCCTGGAGTGTAGGCGGGGGGCCTCAAGGGACCCAGTACTTC. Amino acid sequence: CAWSVGGGPQGTQYF.

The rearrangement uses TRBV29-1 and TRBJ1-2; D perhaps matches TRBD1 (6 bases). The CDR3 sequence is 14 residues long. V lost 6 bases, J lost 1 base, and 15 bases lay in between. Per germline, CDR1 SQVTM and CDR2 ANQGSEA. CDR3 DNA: TGCAGCGTCTCCGGGACACTTATTAACTATGGCTACACCTTC. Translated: CSVSGTLINYGYTF. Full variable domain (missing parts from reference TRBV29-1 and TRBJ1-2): SAVISQKPSRDICQRGTSLTIQCQVDSQVTMMFWYRQQPGQSLTLIATANQGSEATYESGFVIDKFPISRPNLTFSTLTVSNMSPEDSSIYLCSVSGTLINYGYTFGSGTRLTVV.

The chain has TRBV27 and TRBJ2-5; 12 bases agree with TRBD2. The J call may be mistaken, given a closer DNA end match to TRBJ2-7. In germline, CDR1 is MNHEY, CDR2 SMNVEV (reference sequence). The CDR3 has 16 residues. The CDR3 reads CASSLFLAGGFYEQYF. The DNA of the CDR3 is TGTGCCAGCAGTTTATTTCTAGCGGGGGGGTTCTACGAGCAGTACTTC.

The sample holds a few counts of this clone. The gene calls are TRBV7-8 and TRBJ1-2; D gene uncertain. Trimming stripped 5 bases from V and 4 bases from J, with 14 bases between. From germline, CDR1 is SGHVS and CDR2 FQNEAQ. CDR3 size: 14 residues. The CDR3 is CASSPSSSLYGYTF. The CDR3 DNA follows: TGTGCCAGCAGCCCATCTAGTTCTCTCTATGGCTACACCTTC. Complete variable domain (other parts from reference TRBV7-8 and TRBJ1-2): GAGVSQSPRYKVAKRGQDVALRCDPISGHVSLFWYQQALGQGPEFLTYFQNEAQLDKSGLPSDRFFAERPEGSVSTLKIQRTQQEDSAVYLCASSPSSSLYGYTFGSGTRLTVV.

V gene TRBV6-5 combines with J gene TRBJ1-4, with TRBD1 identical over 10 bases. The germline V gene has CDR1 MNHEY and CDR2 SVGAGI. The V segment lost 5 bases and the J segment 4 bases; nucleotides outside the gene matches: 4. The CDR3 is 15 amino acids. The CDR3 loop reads CASSLRDRGNEKLFF. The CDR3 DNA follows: TGTGCCAGCAGTCTCCGGGACAGGGGTAATGAAAAACTGTTTTTT.

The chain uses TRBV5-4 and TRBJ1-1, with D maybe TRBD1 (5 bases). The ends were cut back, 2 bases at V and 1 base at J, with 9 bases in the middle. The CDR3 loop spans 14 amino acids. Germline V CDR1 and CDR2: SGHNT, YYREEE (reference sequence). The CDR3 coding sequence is TGTGCCAGCAGCTTCTCCAGGGAGAACACTGAAGCTTTCTTT. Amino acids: CASSFSRENTEAFF.

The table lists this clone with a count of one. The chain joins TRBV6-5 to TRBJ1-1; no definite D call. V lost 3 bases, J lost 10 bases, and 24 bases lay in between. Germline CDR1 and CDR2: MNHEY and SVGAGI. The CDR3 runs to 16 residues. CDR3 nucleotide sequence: TGTGCCAGCAGTTATTTGGTTCGGGGTTCGGTATTACGAGCTTTCTTT. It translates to CASSYLVRGSVLRAFF.

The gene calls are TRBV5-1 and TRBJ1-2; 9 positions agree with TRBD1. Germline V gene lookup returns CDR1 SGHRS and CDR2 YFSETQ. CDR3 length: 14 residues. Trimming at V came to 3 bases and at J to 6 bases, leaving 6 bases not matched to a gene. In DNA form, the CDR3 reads TGCGCCAGCAGCTCAAACAGGGGGCAGAATGGCTACACCTTC. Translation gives CASSSNRGQNGYTF. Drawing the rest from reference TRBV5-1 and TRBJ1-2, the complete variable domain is KAGVTQTPRYLIKTRGQQVTLSCSPISGHRSVSWYQQTPGQGLQFLFEYFSETQRNKGNFPGRFSGRQFSNSRSEMNVSTLELGDSALYLCASSSNRGQNGYTFGSGTRLTVV.

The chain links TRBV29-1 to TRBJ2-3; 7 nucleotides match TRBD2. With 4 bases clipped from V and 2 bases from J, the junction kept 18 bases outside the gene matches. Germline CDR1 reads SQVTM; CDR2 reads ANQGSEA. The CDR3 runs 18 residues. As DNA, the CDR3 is TGCAGCGTTGCAAGGGGCAGTTCAGAGCGGGACTACACAGATACGCAGTATTTT. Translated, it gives CSVARGSSERDYTDTQYF.

The CDR3 sequence is CASSLGAGGYEQYF. CDR3 nucleotide sequence: TGCGCCAGCAGCTTGGGGGCAGGGGGTTACGAGCAGTACTTC. This sequence joins TRBV5-1 and TRBJ2-7; 7 bases are shared with TRBD1. V dropped 0 bases and J dropped 4; count of bases not matched to a gene: 4. The CDR3 has 14 amino acids. Looked up from germline, CDR1 is SGHRS and CDR2 is YFSETQ.

The CDR3 DNA reads TGTGCCAGCAGGGACTTTCAAGAGACCCAGTACTTC. It translates to CASRDFQETQYF. The chain couples TRBV6-5 to TRBJ2-5, with a possible D match to TRBD2 (5 bases). Germline CDR1 reads MNHEY; CDR2 reads SVGAGI. This CDR3 comprises 12 residues. Between the trimmed V and J ends, which lost 6 bases and 2 bases, there was a span of 7 bases.

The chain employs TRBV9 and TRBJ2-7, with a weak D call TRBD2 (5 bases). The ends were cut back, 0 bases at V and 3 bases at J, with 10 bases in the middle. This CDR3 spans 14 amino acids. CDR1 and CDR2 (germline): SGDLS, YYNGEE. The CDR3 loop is CASSVGWGDYEQYF. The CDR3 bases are TGTGCCAGCAGCGTAGGTTGGGGAGACTACGAGCAGTACTTC.